This T cell receptor (beta chain) was captured by sequencing in a study of T cells in Graves' hyperthyroidism and ophthalmopathy. Study-level findings and limits: Most clonotypes expanded in thyroid above 0.001 were likewise present in blood.

The CDR3 runs to 20 residues. V gave up 8 bases and J gave up 5 bases, with 37 bases separating them. As concerns this clonotype: Its antigen is as yet unknown.

If no ophthalmopathy progression occurred within 18 months, Graves' hyperthyroidism was stable. Amplification yielded TCR beta CDR3 regions, with RNA transcripts as the source. The HTBI set primed first-round TCR CDR3 RT-PCR. TCRdb ran MiXCR on the multiplex PCR reads and lists one entry per CDR3 protein. The sample lists 350,000 to 500,000 distinct CDR3 sequences; approximately 15% were seen once. Sequencing was performed on blood. The chain recombines TRBV12-3 or TRBV12-4 with TRBJ2-7; D possibly uses TRBD1 or TRBD2 (5 bases each). The sequence was collected from a woman between 18 and 29 years old with Graves' hyperthyroidism. As DNA, the CDR3 is TGTGCCAGCTCACCCTTCCGACTGGCAAAGGGGACGGTTCGCGGCGACGAGCAGTACTTC. Encoded protein: CASSPFRLAKGTVRGDEQYF.